This entry is about one T cell receptor (beta chain). These data originate in a study of cytomegalovirus exposure and HLA in healthy donors. Sequencing was performed with immunoSEQ multiplex PCR; in TCRdb, only in-frame clones are kept and a portion is missing. Counted here are about 180,000 clones, about 89% occurring once; the ten biggest clones make up under 3.5%. The sequenced material came from PBMCs. The receptor was derived from a man aged 18 to 30 in good health and CMV-seropositive.

In nucleotides, the CDR3 is TGTGCCAGCAGCCCCCGACTGGGTGCCTACAATGAGCAGTTCTTC. The encoded protein is CASSPRLGAYNEQFF. J is TRBJ2-1 and V is TRBV9; the D is unclear. The CDR3 loop spans 15 amino acids. Trimming cost V 4 bases and J 2 bases, with 13 bases left between them. Germline loops: CDR1 SGDLS, CDR2 YYNGEE.